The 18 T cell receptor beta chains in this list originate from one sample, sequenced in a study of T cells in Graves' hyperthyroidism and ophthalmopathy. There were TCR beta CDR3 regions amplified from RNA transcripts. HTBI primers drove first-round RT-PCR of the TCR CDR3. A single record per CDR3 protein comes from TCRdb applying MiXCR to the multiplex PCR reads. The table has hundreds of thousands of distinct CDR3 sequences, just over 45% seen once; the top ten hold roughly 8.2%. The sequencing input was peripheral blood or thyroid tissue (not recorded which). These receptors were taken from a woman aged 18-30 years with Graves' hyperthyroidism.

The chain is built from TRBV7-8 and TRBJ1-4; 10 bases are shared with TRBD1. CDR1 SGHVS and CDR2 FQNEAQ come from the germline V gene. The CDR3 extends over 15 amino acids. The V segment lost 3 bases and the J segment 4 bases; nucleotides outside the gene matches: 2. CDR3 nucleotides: TGTGCCAGCAGCTTCGACAGGGGGCGTAATGAAAAACTGTTTTTT. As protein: CASSFDRGRNEKLFF.

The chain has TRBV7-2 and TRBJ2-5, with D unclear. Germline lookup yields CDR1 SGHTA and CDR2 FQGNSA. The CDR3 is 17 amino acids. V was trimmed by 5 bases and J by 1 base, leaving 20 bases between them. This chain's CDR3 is CASSDYHGWVLQETQYF. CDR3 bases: TGTGCCAGCAGCGATTACCATGGGTGGGTTCTCCAAGAGACCCAGTACTTC.

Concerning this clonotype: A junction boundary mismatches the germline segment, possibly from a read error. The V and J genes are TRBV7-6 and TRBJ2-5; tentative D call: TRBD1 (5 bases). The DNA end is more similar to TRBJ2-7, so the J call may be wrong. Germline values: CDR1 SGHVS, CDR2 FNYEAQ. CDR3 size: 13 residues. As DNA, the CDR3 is TGTGCCAGCAGCTTGGGGCCTTCCTGCGAGCAGTACTTC. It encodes CASSLGPSCEQYF.

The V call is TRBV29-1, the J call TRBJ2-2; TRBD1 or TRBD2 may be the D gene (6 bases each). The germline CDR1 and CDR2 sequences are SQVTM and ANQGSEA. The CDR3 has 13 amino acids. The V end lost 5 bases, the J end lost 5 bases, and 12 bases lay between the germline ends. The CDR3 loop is CSVKGGRTGELFF. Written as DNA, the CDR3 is TGCAGCGTTAAGGGGGGACGAACCGGGGAGCTGTTTTTT.

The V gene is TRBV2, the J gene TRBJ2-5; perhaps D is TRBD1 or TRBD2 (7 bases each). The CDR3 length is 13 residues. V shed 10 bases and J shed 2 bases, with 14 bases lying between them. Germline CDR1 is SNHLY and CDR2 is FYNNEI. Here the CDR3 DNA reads TGTGCCATCAGGGGGGGGGTTCAAGAGACCCAGTACTTC. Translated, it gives CAIRGGVQETQYF.

The CDR3 DNA sequence: TGTGCCAGCAGCGGGACAGGGGCGCAAGGCTACACCTTC. Protein sequence: CASSGTGAQGYTF. This rearrangement joins TRBV25-1 to TRBJ1-2, with TRBD1 matching 10 bases. The germline V gene has CDR1 MGHDK and CDR2 SYGVNS. After removal of 6 bases from V and 8 bases from J, the junction contained 6 bases not matched to a gene. The CDR3 has 13 residues.

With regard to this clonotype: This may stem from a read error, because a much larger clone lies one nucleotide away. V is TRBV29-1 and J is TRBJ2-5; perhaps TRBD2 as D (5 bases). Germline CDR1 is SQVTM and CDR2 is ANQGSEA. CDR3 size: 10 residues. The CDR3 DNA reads TGCGGCCCCCGCGGGGAGACCCAGTACTTC. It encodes CGPRGETQYF.

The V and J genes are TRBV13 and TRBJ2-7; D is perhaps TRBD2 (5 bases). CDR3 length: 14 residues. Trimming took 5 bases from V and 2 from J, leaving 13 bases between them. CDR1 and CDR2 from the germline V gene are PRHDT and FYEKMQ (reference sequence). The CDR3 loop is CASSLGRRTYEQYF. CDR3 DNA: TGTGCCAGCAGCCTGGGAAGGAGGACCTACGAGCAGTACTTC.

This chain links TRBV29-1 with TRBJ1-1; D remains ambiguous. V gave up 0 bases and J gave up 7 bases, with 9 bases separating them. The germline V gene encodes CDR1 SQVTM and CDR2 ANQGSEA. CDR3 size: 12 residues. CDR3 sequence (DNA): TGCAGCGTTGAAGAGTCAGAGCTTGAAGCTTTCTTT. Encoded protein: CSVEESELEAFF.

DNA of the CDR3: TGTGCCACCAGCAGACACCGGGACGCAAGAAATTCACCCCTCCACTTT. Translated, it gives CATSRHRDARNSPLHF. This sequence joins TRBV15 and TRBJ1-6; a weak D match, TRBD1 (5 bases). Germline V lookup: CDR1 LNHNV, CDR2 YYDKDF (reference sequence). V lost 2 bases and J lost 7, with 15 bases in between. This CDR3 has 16 amino acids.

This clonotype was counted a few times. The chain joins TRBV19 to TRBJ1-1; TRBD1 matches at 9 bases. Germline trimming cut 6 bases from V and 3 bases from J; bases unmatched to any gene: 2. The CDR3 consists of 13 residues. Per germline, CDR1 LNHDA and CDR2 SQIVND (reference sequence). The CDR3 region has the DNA TGTGCCAGTAGGGACAGGGGTTACACTGAAGCTTTCTTT. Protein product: CASRDRGYTEAFF.

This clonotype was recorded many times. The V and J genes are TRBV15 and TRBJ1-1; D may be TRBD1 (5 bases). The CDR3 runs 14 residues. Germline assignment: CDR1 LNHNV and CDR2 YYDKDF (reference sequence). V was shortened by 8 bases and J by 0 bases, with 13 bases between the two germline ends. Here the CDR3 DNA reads TGTGCCACCGGCAAGGGGACTGTGAACACTGAAGCTTTCTTT. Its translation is CATGKGTVNTEAFF.

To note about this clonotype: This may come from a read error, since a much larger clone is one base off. The CDR3 region has the DNA TGTGCCAGCAGCCCAGGGGGATTTGGCTACACCTTC. It codes for CASSPGGFGYTF. The V call is TRBV7-2, the J call TRBJ1-2; 7 bases agree with TRBD1. Trimming at V came to 5 bases and at J to 7 bases, leaving 4 bases not matched to a gene. Germline V CDR1 and CDR2: SGHTA, FQGNSA. CDR3 size: 12 residues.

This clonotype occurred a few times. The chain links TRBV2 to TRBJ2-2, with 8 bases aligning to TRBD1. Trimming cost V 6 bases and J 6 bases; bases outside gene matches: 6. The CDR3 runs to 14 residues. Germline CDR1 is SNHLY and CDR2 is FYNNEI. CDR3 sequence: CASRIRQGSGELFF. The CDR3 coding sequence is TGTGCCAGCAGGATAAGACAGGGGTCCGGGGAGCTGTTTTTT. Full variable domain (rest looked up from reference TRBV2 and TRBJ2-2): EPEVTQTPSHQVTQMGQEVILRCVPISNHLYFYWYRQILGQKVEFLVSFYNNEISEKSEIFDDQFSVERPDGSNFTLKIRSTKLEDSAMYFCASRIRQGSGELFFGEGSRLTVL.

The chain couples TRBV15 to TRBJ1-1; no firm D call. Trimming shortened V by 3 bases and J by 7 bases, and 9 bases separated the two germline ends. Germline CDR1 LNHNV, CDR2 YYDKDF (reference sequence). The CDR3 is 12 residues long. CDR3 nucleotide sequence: TGTGCCACCAGCAGTGAAGTGGGTGAAGCTTTCTTT. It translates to CATSSEVGEAFF.

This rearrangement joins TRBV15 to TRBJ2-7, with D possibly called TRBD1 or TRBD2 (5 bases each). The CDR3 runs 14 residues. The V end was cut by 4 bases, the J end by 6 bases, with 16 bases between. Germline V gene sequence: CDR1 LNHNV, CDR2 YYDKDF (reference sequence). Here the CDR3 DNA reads TGTGCCACCAGCAAAAGGGGTCTGGCGGGCGAGCAGTACTTC. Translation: CATSKRGLAGEQYF.

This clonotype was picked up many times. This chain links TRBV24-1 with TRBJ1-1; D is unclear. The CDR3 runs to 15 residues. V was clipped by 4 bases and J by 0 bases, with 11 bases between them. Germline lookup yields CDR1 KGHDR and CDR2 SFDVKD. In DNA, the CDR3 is TGTGCCACCAGTGACCGAGGACGGATGAACACTGAAGCTTTCTTT. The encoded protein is CATSDRGRMNTEAFF.

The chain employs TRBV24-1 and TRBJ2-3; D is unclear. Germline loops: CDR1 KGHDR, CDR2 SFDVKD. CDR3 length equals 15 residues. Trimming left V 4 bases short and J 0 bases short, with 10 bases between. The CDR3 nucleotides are TGTGCCACCAGTGAACCAGCTTCTAGCACAGATACGCAGTATTTT. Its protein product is CATSEPASSTDTQYF.